Included here is one T cell receptor beta chain sequence, with context. The authors ran the assay at deep level. Replicate PCRs run on sorted subsets employed around 200 ng DNA, 30,000 to 35,000 T cell genomes. As processed by the authors: Junction-only sequences without quality scores came from ImmunoSEQ, so filtering differed. Data came from immunoSEQ multiplex PCR; TCRdb stores just in-frame clones and leaves some out. The V and J calls and the clone size are those of that table, but D and trimming were determined from the DNA. The sample records fewer than 850,000 clones, 90% being singletons. This sample is drawn from a study of shared clonotypes between healthy human individuals. CDR1 is SGHTA, CDR2 FQGTGA, per germline. The V end lost 4 bases, the J end lost 4 bases, and 11 bases lay between the germline ends. The CDR3 length is 13 residues.

This rearrangement joins TRBV7-3 to TRBJ2-7; D might be TRBD1 (5 bases). The sample taken for sequencing was memory CD8+ T cells from PBMCs. Subset reported: CD45RO+ cells pooled with CCR7-negative TemRA cells. The source of this sequence is a man in his late teens or twenties in good health. Some clones in this sample may be carry-over from other donors' samples. In DNA, the CDR3 is TGTGCCAGCAGCTCGCAGGGTCATTACGAGCAGTACTTC. Protein sequence: CASSSQGHYEQYF.